This paragraph covers one T cell receptor (beta chain) sequence. The entry originates in a study of cytomegalovirus exposure and HLA in healthy donors. The PCR employed 60 Vbeta primers together with 13 Jbeta primers. Assay used: immunoSEQ multiplex PCR; TCRdb lists only in-frame clones, some missing. This sample yields 120,000 or so clones, of which roughly four fifths are seen a single time; approximately 2% belongs to the top ten. The CDR3 length is 14 residues. Between the trimmed V and J ends, which lost 7 bases and 0 bases, there was a span of 12 bases. The germline V gene encodes CDR1 SQVTM and CDR2 ANQGSEA.

The chain links TRBV29-1 to TRBJ2-2; a weak D match, TRBD1 (6 bases). The origin of this receptor is a man aged 35-49 years in good health and CMV-seronegative. Sequenced sample: PBMCs. CDR3: CSAYRQANTGELFF. CDR3 DNA: TGCAGCGCCTACAGACAGGCGAACACCGGGGAGCTGTTTTTT.